A selection of T cell receptor beta chains follows, all from one sample in a study of CD8+CD57+ T cells in acquired aplastic anemia. TCRdb reanalysed the reads using MiXCR and keeps one entry per CDR3 protein. Among around 180,000 distinct CDR3 sequences listed, around 48% were seen once. Material: sorted CD4+, CD8+, or CD8+CD57+ T cells (not recorded which) from PBMCs. The receptors stem from a human donor with aplastic anemia. CDR3s include the opening cysteine and the closing phenylalanine or tryptophan. D genes are given only for firm matches. Size is stated for part of the rows, as once, few or many counts, or as a class when the clone is expanded.

d_call	j_call	cdr3_length	clone_size	v_call	cdr3_aa	cdr3_nt
-	TRBJ1-1	14	few	TRBV10-1	CASSERGGNTEAFF	TGCGCCAGCAGTGAGCGGGGAGGGAACACTGAAGCTTTCTTT
-	TRBJ2-7	13	many	TRBV5-4	CASSRTDRYEQYF	TGTGCCAGCAGCCGGACAGACCGATACGAGCAGTACTTC
-	TRBJ1-2	11	many	TRBV29-1	CSAGGNYGYTF	TGCAGCGCGGGGGGCAACTATGGCTACACCTTC
TRBD2	TRBJ2-2	15	-	TRBV7-3	CASSDTTSGTGELFF	TGTGCCAGCAGCGACACGACTAGCGGCACCGGGGAGCTGTTTTTT
TRBD2	TRBJ2-7	14	many	TRBV7-2	CASSKGGLEYEQYF	TGTGCCAGCAGCAAGGGGGGACTAGAGTACGAGCAGTACTTC
-	TRBJ1-4	15	many	TRBV4-2	CASSQDWGANEKLFF	TGTGCCAGCAGCCAAGATTGGGGGGCTAATGAAAAACTGTTTTTT
TRBD1	TRBJ1-2	12	-	TRBV24-1	CATSEDRDGYTF	TGTGCCACCAGTGAGGACAGGGATGGCTACACCTTC
TRBD2	TRBJ2-1	16	many	TRBV20-1	CSAAGATPSGTNEQFF	TGCAGTGCCGCGGGGGCTACTCCTAGCGGGACCAATGAGCAGTTCTTC
TRBD1	TRBJ2-4	15	-	TRBV5-1	CASSLGDSTYNEQYF	TGCGCCAGCAGCTTGGGGGACAGCACCTACAATGAGCAGTACTTC
TRBD1	TRBJ2-7	13	-	TRBV7-2	CASSGDSTYEQYF	TGTGCCAGCAGTGGGGACAGCACCTACGAGCAGTACTTC
TRBD1	TRBJ2-1	16	-	TRBV7-8	CASSPGTGFRYNEQFF	TGTGCCAGCAGCCCCGGGACAGGGTTTAGGTACAATGAGCAGTTCTTC
-	TRBJ1-6	15	-	TRBV7-2	CASSLQGLFNSPLHF	TGTGCCAGCAGCTTGCAGGGACTGTTCAATTCACCCCTCCACTTT
-	TRBJ1-1	12	-	TRBV18	CASSPMGTEAFF	TGTGCCAGCTCACCAATGGGGACTGAAGCTTTCTTT